This T cell receptor (beta chain) was sequenced during a study of T cell responses to AZD1222 COVID-19 vaccine (dated by TCRdb to about 2021). Background for the entire study: AZD1222 recipients whose second dose came at about 4 weeks and those whose second dose came at about 12 weeks were combined into one group, since spike-specific TCR depth and breadth did not differ between the two schedules. Enrollment into the trials was organized by age into subgroups of 18-55, 56-69 and 70-plus years, and those subgroups contained roughly 150, 30 and 60 TCR-sequenced participants, respectively. TCR sequencing covered over 230 trial participants: 207 given two doses of AZD1222 and 26 given two doses of MenACWY control vaccine. The study at large found these results: Epitopes outside the regions mutated in the B.1.351 and B.1.1.7 variants were reportedly recognized by nearly half of the unique spike-specific TCRs. No day 14 peak-response samples were available, so repertoires were characterized only after the peak T cell response. Spike-specific TCR breadth and depth rose significantly after two AZD1222 doses compared with day 0 and with MenACWY recipients. Conclusions about previously exposed vaccinees were limited because only six or seven AZD1222 recipients were SARS-CoV-2 seropositive at baseline. Participants were mostly white British, with more females than males. The authors suggested clonal diversity may have been underestimated. The vaccine-associated CD4 TCRs covered the entire spike protein, and the dominant responses fell in regions 160-218 and 743-854. The 56-69-year group was small, and its depth increase did not reach significance, likely because of low power.

The sample's time point, from its label and the paper: baseline before first vaccination. Samples from vaccinated people were obtained from the UK trials COV001 and COV002, which included a single-blind randomized controlled phase 2/3 trial of AZD1222 (ChAdOx1 nCoV-19) in healthy adults. For TCRbeta chain sequencing, PBMC samples were collected from trial participants at day 0 and at day 28 after the second dose. V lost 7 bases and J lost 5 bases; the stretch between them is 14 bases long. The CDR3, cysteine through phenylalanine, is 12 amino acids long. The CDR3 DNA has 36 bases and is translated from base 1. The germline V gene yields SQVTM for CDR1 and ANQGSEA for CDR2. The CDR3 regions of human TCRbeta chains were subjected to immunosequencing. Processing in the source paper ran as follows. TCRs in the repertoires were compared against a reference library of SARS-CoV-2-specific TCRs that had been generated with the MIRA antigen-specificity platform. Breadth was defined as the fraction of unique TCRs that were SARS-CoV-2-associated. Depth was defined as the fraction of total T cells that were SARS-CoV-2-associated. Using the MIRA data, each spike-specific TCR was mapped to the spike region that the TCR reacts to and placed in a CD4 or CD8 class. Log10-transformed breadth and depth values were compared by one-way ANOVA with Sidak's multiple comparisons tests. TCRdb stores this immuneACCESS table with in-frame sequences only. Part of the clones is absent; in the studies checked, under half of the shortfall reflects unresolved V genes, and no reason is known for the rest. V and J calls and clone size are as listed in that table; D and trimming were resolved from the DNA. The sample includes about 120,000 clones, with over 80% observed a single time. The ten biggest clones cover 4.5% to 6% of the sample.

A word on this clone: Its antigen target is currently unknown. Base qualities are not provided; no much larger clone lies one nucleotide away.

This specimen was peripheral blood, taken on day 0 of AZD1222 vaccination. The V and J segments used are TRBV29-1 and TRBJ1-1; the D gene cannot be named for sure. This TCR derives from an adult in good health. The CDR3 reads CSARPVGTEAFF. Here is the DNA: TGCAGCGCCCGCCCCGTAGGAACTGAAGCTTTCTTT.